This TCR beta chain was observed in a study of sequential checkpoint blockade in melanoma. Study as a whole: Each arm's sequence ended with maintenance nivolumab. Matched biopsies came pretreatment and at week 13 for twenty-two patients.

This clone was counted once. The antigen is undetermined. Treatment noted: randomized to nivolumab then ipilimumab (arm A) or the reverse (arm B). Patients had received no earlier DNA-damaging chemotherapy. Sequenced by immunoSEQ multiplex PCR; TCRdb stores in-frame clones only, minus some. Of around 6,300 clones detected, 25% to 30% appear once; the ten largest clones hold more than 7%. General study points: Rising tumor T-cell fraction and clonality meant about 30 times likelier benefit.

CDR3 length: 15 residues. The V gene's germline CDR1 is SGHRS and CDR2 YFSETQ. Trimming pared 1 base from V and 5 bases from J, leaving 12 bases between. The sequence was collected from a human donor with melanoma. Specimen: tumor tissue (inferred from file names), collected from a patient given nivolumab and ipilimumab in sequence. V gene TRBV5-1 combines with J gene TRBJ2-2; D is ambiguous. This chain's CDR3 is CASSLRYAGTGELFF. For the CDR3, the DNA is TGCGCCAGCAGCTTGCGGTACGCTGGGACCGGGGAGCTGTTTTTT.